Listed below are T cell receptor beta chains from one sample, sequenced in a study of T cells in localized non-small cell lung cancer. Libraries were prepared by immunoSEQ multiplex PCR; TCRdb keeps only in-frame clonotypes and omits some of them. The table shows about 25,000 clones, with around 90% occurring only once. Here the sequenced sample was peripheral blood, taken before any cancer treatment. These receptors were obtained from a woman aged 35-70 years with stage I lung adenocarcinoma. CDR3s include the opening cysteine and the closing phenylalanine or tryptophan.

v_gene: TRBV2
j_gene: TRBJ1-3
CDR3aa: CASRPGTAGNTIYF

v_gene: TRBV30
j_gene: TRBJ2-3
CDR3aa: CAWAGGSGTSGSGATQYF

v_gene: TRBV7-2
j_gene: TRBJ2-1
CDR3aa: CASSLDGTRSNEQFF

v_gene: TRBV5-1
j_gene: TRBJ2-1
CDR3aa: CASTLDGTGDYNEQFF

v_gene: TRBV5-1
j_gene: TRBJ2-5
CDR3aa: CASSLAGPVETQYF

v_gene: TRBV10-1
j_gene: TRBJ1-6
CDR3aa: CATGTGESPLHF

v_gene: TRBV6-5
j_gene: TRBJ2-2
CDR3aa: CASSYEAGRYTGELFF

v_gene: TRBV7-7
j_gene: TRBJ1-5
CDR3aa: CASSPRRQRENQPQHF

v_gene: TRBV28
j_gene: TRBJ1-4
CDR3aa: CASSTAGTQQRDVLFF

v_gene: TRBV2
j_gene: TRBJ2-5
CDR3aa: CASSSGQGAWETQYF

v_gene: TRBV4-1
j_gene: TRBJ1-1
CDR3aa: CASSPIGRNLNTEAFF

v_gene: TRBV11-2
j_gene: TRBJ2-7
CDR3aa: CASRSVRTGLSYEQYF

v_gene: TRBV10-3
j_gene: TRBJ1-2
CDR3aa: CAISSPGPNYGYTF

v_gene: TRBV29-1
j_gene: TRBJ2-7
CDR3aa: CSVVRGRLEQYF

v_gene: TRBV27
j_gene: TRBJ2-5
CDR3aa: CASSREIQETQYF

v_gene: TRBV11-3
j_gene: TRBJ2-7
CDR3aa: CASSSIYLRQAAYQQYF

v_gene: TRBV28
j_gene: TRBJ1-1
CDR3aa: CASSLFTGAPEAFF

v_gene: TRBV6-4
j_gene: TRBJ2-1
CDR3aa: CASSKDMSSYNEQFF

v_gene: TRBV18
j_gene: TRBJ1-3
CDR3aa: CASSPQDSSGNTIYF

v_gene: TRBV5-1
j_gene: TRBJ2-7
CDR3aa: CASSLAGGPGEQYF

v_gene: TRBV6-1
j_gene: TRBJ1-5
CDR3aa: CASSEPGQGGGQPQHF

v_gene: TRBV18
j_gene: NA
CDR3aa: CASSPRDSLAYEQYF

v_gene: TRBV5-6
j_gene: TRBJ2-3
CDR3aa: CASSPPGVDTQYF

v_gene: TRBV7-9
j_gene: TRBJ2-7
CDR3aa: CASSPEGYEQYF

v_gene: TRBV2
j_gene: TRBJ1-1
CDR3aa: CASMGAMNTEAFF

v_gene: TRBV28
j_gene: TRBJ1-2
CDR3aa: CASSTTKGYTF

v_gene: TRBV7-9
j_gene: TRBJ2-7
CDR3aa: CASSSGTGGWSSYEQYF

v_gene: TRBV5-1
j_gene: TRBJ2-2
CDR3aa: CASSLKLTSGVFMGELFF

v_gene: TRBV4-1
j_gene: TRBJ1-1
CDR3aa: CASSQDRLNTEAFF

v_gene: TRBV5-1
j_gene: TRBJ2-7
CDR3aa: CASSLVGGGYSYEQYF

v_gene: TRBV13
j_gene: TRBJ2-1
CDR3aa: CASLGSLGNEQFF

v_gene: TRBV7-8
j_gene: TRBJ2-1
CDR3aa: CASSLVVAGGQFF

v_gene: TRBV6-4
j_gene: TRBJ2-1
CDR3aa: CASSADRGYHEQFF

v_gene: TRBV7-9
j_gene: TRBJ2-2
CDR3aa: CASRGFGPLNTGELFF

v_gene: TRBV9
j_gene: TRBJ2-2
CDR3aa: CASSRTGGGELFF

v_gene: TRBV15
j_gene: TRBJ2-5
CDR3aa: CATSSRLAQETQYF

v_gene: TRBV30
j_gene: TRBJ2-3
CDR3aa: CAARGLASQYF

v_gene: TRBV4-2
j_gene: TRBJ2-3
CDR3aa: CASSQDRVSTDTQYF

v_gene: TRBV18
j_gene: TRBJ2-2
CDR3aa: CASSPGLNTGELFF

v_gene: TRBV5-1
j_gene: TRBJ2-5
CDR3aa: CASSLGQKETQYF

v_gene: TRBV11-2
j_gene: TRBJ1-1
CDR3aa: CASSLGWRSFGAFF

v_gene: TRBV28
j_gene: TRBJ1-5
CDR3aa: CASRPTKGAYSNQPQHF

v_gene: TRBV25-1
j_gene: TRBJ2-1
CDR3aa: CASSEWERNEQFF

v_gene: TRBV7-8
j_gene: TRBJ2-3
CDR3aa: CASSWELAYRGDTDTQYF

v_gene: TRBV5-1
j_gene: TRBJ2-2
CDR3aa: CASSSHRDFAIMGELFF

v_gene: TRBV29-1
j_gene: TRBJ2-7
CDR3aa: CSAHRRGTYEQYF

v_gene: TRBV28
j_gene: TRBJ2-7
CDR3aa: CASTGADRVSYEQYF

v_gene: TRBV9
j_gene: TRBJ1-5
CDR3aa: CASSPTGSRNQPQHF